Below are 28 T cell receptor beta chains sequenced from a single sample in a study of T cell repertoires in cytomegalovirus infection. No cognate antigen is known for these TCRs. MiXCR, run by TCRdb on the reads, gives a single entry per CDR3 protein. The sample lists about a million distinct CDR3 sequences, less than 40% occurring once. Specimen: cultured CD8+ T cells from PBMCs, collected from culture after CMV antigen stimulation. The receptors shown here come from a human donor in good health (CMV status not recorded). Some clones in this sample may be carry-over from other donors' samples.

This clonotype was seen a handful of times. V and J are TRBV5-5 and TRBJ1-5; the D is unclear. Deletions cut 0 bases from V and 2 bases from J, with 15 bases between. In germline, CDR1 is SGHKS, CDR2 YYEKEE (reference sequence). The CDR3 is made up of 17 amino acids. The CDR3 reads CASSLGAGGIGNQPQHF. CDR3 nucleotides: TGTGCCAGCAGCTTGGGGGCAGGAGGGATTGGCAATCAGCCCCAGCATTTT. Looking up the rest from reference TRBV5-5 and TRBJ1-5 gives the full variable domain: DAGVTQSPTHLIKTRGQQVTLRCSPISGHKSVSWYQQVLGQGPQFIFQYYEKEERGRGNFPDRFSARQFPNYSSELNVNALLLGDSALYLCASSLGAGGIGNQPQHFGDGTRLSIL.

In its sample, this clonotype was seen many times. In DNA, the CDR3 is TGTGCCAGCAGTTCCGGCCCTATAGCGGCTACGACCTTC. Translation gives CASSSGPIAATTF. The V call is TRBV6-6, the J call TRBJ1-2, with D unclear. V lost 4 bases, J lost 14 bases, and 20 bases lay in between. CDR3 length: 13 residues. CDR1 is MNHNY, CDR2 SVGAGI, per germline (reference sequence).

This clonotype was recorded a few times. The chain combines TRBV4-2 with TRBJ1-5; no firm D call. Germline loops: CDR1 LGHNA, CDR2 YNFKEQ. The CDR3 totals 13 residues. V dropped 0 bases and J dropped 3 bases, with 3 bases sitting between them. The CDR3 is CASSQDVNQPQHF. The CDR3 DNA follows: TGTGCCAGCAGCCAAGACGTCAATCAGCCCCAGCATTTT.

This clonotype was recorded many times. The genes are TRBV7-9 and TRBJ1-5; tentatively, D is TRBD1 (6 bases). The CDR3 sequence is 14 residues long. Germline V lookup: CDR1 SEHNR, CDR2 FQNEAQ (reference sequence). V dropped 1 base and J dropped 6 bases, with 10 bases sitting between them. The CDR3 DNA reads TGTGCCAGCAGCTTAGGCGGACAGCTTCAGCCCCAGCATTTT. Its translation is CASSLGGQLQPQHF.

There are a few counts of this clonotype. The chain combines TRBV6-2 or TRBV6-3 with TRBJ2-7, with D possibly being TRBD1 or TRBD2 (5 bases each). The CDR3 sequence is 14 residues long. Germline values: CDR1 MNHEY, CDR2 SVGEGT. Trimming stripped 6 bases from V and 2 bases from J, with 14 bases between. CDR3 sequence reads: CASSLTSGPYEQYV. The CDR3 nucleotides read TGTGCCAGCAGCCTGACATCGGGACCCTACGAGCAGTACGTC.

This rearrangement joins TRBV12-3 or TRBV12-4 to TRBJ2-7; TRBD2 agrees at 7 bases. The assigned J gene may be wrong: the sequence end matches TRBJ2-4 better. The CDR3 consists of 12 residues. In DNA form, the CDR3 reads TGTGCCAGCACCATTGGGGGGGGCATTCAGTACTTC. It is translated as CASTIGGGIQYF.

This clonotype showed up just a few times. This sequence joins TRBV6-5 and TRBJ2-1; 8 bases are a match to TRBD1. J lost 7 bases, V lost 6 bases, and 5 bases had no gene match. The germline CDR1 and CDR2 sequences are MNHEY and SVGAGI. This CDR3 is 13 amino acids long. Here the CDR3 reads CASRYHRGNEQFF. The DNA for the CDR3 is TGTGCCAGCAGGTACCACAGGGGGAATGAGCAGTTCTTC.

The DNA of the CDR3 is TGTGCCAGCAGCAAGACAATGAACACTGAAGCTTTCTTT. This sequence encodes CASSKTMNTEAFF. The chain carries TRBV7-3 and TRBJ1-1, with D unclear. The V end lost 5 bases, the J end lost 0 bases, and 7 bases lay between the germline ends. Germline CDR1 reads SGHTA; CDR2 reads FQGTGA. The CDR3 length is 13 residues.

There are a few counts of this clonotype. The chain uses TRBV5-1 and TRBJ2-5, with TRBD2 matching over 9 bases. This CDR3 is built from 15 residues. The ends lost 6 bases at V and 4 bases at J; junction bases unmatched: 10. Germline loops: CDR1 SGHRS, CDR2 YFSETQ. CDR3 DNA: TGCGCCAGCACCATTGCGGGGGGGAAGGTAGAGACCCAGTACTTC. Translation: CASTIAGGKVETQYF.

The chain joins TRBV7-4 to TRBJ2-1; 10 bases are a match to TRBD1. Germline V gene data show CDR1 as SGHVT and CDR2 as SQSDAQ. The CDR3 loop spans 16 amino acids. Germline trimming cut 5 bases from V and 5 bases from J; bases unmatched to any gene: 9. The CDR3 spells CASSPRDGTGDNEQFF. CDR3 coding DNA: TGTGCCAGCAGCCCCCGCGACGGGACAGGGGACAATGAGCAGTTCTTC.

The chain joins TRBV6-2 or TRBV6-3 to TRBJ2-1; unclear D gene. V lost 0 bases and J 6 bases, leaving 9 bases between the germline ends. Germline values: CDR1 MNHEY, CDR2 SVGEGT. The CDR3 runs to 14 residues. The CDR3 sequence: CASSYSRAFNEQFF. The CDR3 nucleotides read TGTGCCAGCAGTTACTCGCGCGCGTTCAATGAGCAGTTCTTC.

The V and J genes are TRBV28 and TRBJ1-1; possibly TRBD1 for D (5 bases). V lost 6 bases, J lost 0 bases, and 20 bases lay in between. The CDR3 extends over 17 amino acids. Germline CDR1 and CDR2: MDHEN and SYDVKM. CDR3: CASRTWGEKYLNTEAFF. The CDR3 coding sequence is TGTGCCAGCAGAACCTGGGGGGAGAAATACCTGAACACTGAAGCTTTCTTT.

The V gene is TRBV3-1, the J gene TRBJ2-4; D not certain. Germline V gene data show CDR1 as LGHDT and CDR2 as YNNKEL (reference sequence). V lost 4 bases and J 5 bases, leaving 6 bases between the germline ends. This CDR3 comprises 12 residues. The CDR3 here is CASSRQENIQYF. The CDR3 nucleotides are TGTGCCAGCAGCCGCCAGGAAAACATTCAGTACTTC. Full variable domain (rest looked up from reference TRBV3-1 and TRBJ2-4): DTAVSQTPKYLVTQMGNDKSIKCEQNLGHDTMYWYKQDSKKFLKIMFSYNNKELIINETVPNRFSPKSPDKAHLNLHINSLELGDSAVYFCASSRQENIQYFGAGTRLSVL.

The CDR3 loop reads CATQGENTIYF. The CDR3 DNA sequence: TGTGCCACTCAGGGTGAGAACACCATATATTTT. The chain uses TRBV19 and TRBJ1-3; weak D call: TRBD1 (5 bases). Trimming took 10 bases from V and 7 from J, leaving 11 bases between them. Germline loops: CDR1 LNHDA, CDR2 SQIVND (reference sequence). The CDR3 totals 11 residues.

This clonotype was seen many times. The chain links TRBV7-6 to TRBJ2-3; 9 nucleotides match TRBD2. The CDR3 is made up of 18 amino acids. Germline-derived CDR1 and CDR2 are SGHVS and FNYEAQ. The junction had 13 bases not matched to a gene; V was cut back by 0 bases and J by 6 bases. In nucleotides, the CDR3 is TGTGCCAGCAGCTTAGCGCGGCTAGCGGGGTTCGAGGGTGATACGCAGTATTTT. Protein: CASSLARLAGFEGDTQYF.

The sample holds many counts of this clonotype. This sequence joins TRBV7-6 and TRBJ2-3; 13 bases map to TRBD2. The length of the CDR3 is 16 residues. Germline assignment: CDR1 SGHVS and CDR2 FNYEAQ. The V segment lost 3 bases and the J segment 3 bases; nucleotides outside the gene matches: 3. CDR3 DNA sequence: TGTGCCAGCAGCTTTACTAGCGGGGGGGCGACAGATACGCAGTATTTT. Translated: CASSFTSGGATDTQYF.

The chain combines TRBV25-1 with TRBJ1-1, with no clear D. The CDR3 contains 14 residues. Germline V gene lookup returns CDR1 MGHDK and CDR2 SYGVNS. V was shortened by 1 base and J by 10 bases, with 16 bases between the two germline ends. Written as DNA, the CDR3 is TGTGCCAGCAGTGAATTGTACGGCCCCCGGGTAGCTTTCTTT. Translated, it gives CASSELYGPRVAFF.

The chain links TRBV20-1 to TRBJ2-7, with 11 bases identical to TRBD2. The germline V gene has CDR1 DFQATT and CDR2 SNEGSKA (reference sequence). J gave up 6 bases and V 6 bases, and 13 bases lay outside the gene matches. The CDR3 is made up of 15 amino acids. In DNA, the CDR3 is TGCAGTGCCGATCACTTTAGCGGGGGGGCTGCCGAGCAGTACTTC. Its translation: CSADHFSGGAAEQYF.

The DNA for the CDR3 is TGTGCCAGCAGACGGCGAGGAAACACCATATATTTT. It translates to CASRRRGNTIYF. The rearrangement joins TRBV9 to TRBJ1-3; D is ambiguous. Trimming pared 5 bases from V and 4 bases from J, leaving 7 bases between. Germline V lookup: CDR1 SGDLS, CDR2 YYNGEE. The CDR3 is 12 amino acids.

The J gene is TRBJ1-2, the V gene TRBV6-1, with TRBD1 as a possible D gene (5 bases). The CDR3 sequence is 17 residues long. Germline-derived CDR1 and CDR2 are MNHNS and SASEGT. Trimming removed 2 bases at V and 4 bases at J, with 20 bases between. CDR3 DNA sequence: TGTGCCAGCAGTGAAAAAACCCAGGGTGGCGGATTCTATGGCTACACCTTC. Residues: CASSEKTQGGGFYGYTF.

A few counts support this clonotype. The junction does not match germline at one end; this may be a read error. The gene calls are TRBV7-9 and TRBJ1-1, with 7 bases that match TRBD1. CDR1 and CDR2 (germline): SEHNR, FQNEAQ (reference sequence). This CDR3 is 14 amino acids long. The CDR3 loop is CASILTTRGTGAFF. CDR3 sequence (DNA): TGTGCTAGCATCCTAACAACCAGGGGGACCGGAGCTTTCTTT.

This clonotype was seen many times. This chain uses TRBV7-2 with TRBJ1-1, with D perhaps TRBD1 (6 bases). The CDR3 length is 16 residues. Germline CDR1 and CDR2: SGHTA and FQGNSA. V lost 4 bases and J lost 5, with 20 bases in between. CDR3 nucleotide sequence: TGTGCCAGCAGCTCCACTCCCCCGAGGAGGGGGACTGAAGCTTTCTTT. Protein product: CASSSTPPRRGTEAFF.

This clonotype was detected ten times or more. The chain is built from TRBV20-1 and TRBJ2-1, with 9 nucleotides matching TRBD2. There are 14 residues in the CDR3. The germline V gene has CDR1 DFQATT and CDR2 SNEGSKA (reference sequence). V shed 4 bases and J 5 bases; nucleotides not matched to a gene: 6. The CDR3 DNA reads as TGCAGTGCTAATGCGGGGGGGCCCAACAATGAGCAGTTCTTC. Translation gives CSANAGGPNNEQFF.

This clonotype occurred many times. In nucleotides, the CDR3 is TGTGCCAGTAGTACACAGCCTATCTCCTACAATGAGCAGTTCTTC. Translated: CASSTQPISYNEQFF. V is TRBV19 and J is TRBJ2-1; D is undetermined. The germline V and J ends were trimmed by 4 bases and 0 bases, with 10 bases remaining between them. The germline V gene has CDR1 LNHDA and CDR2 SQIVND (reference sequence). CDR3 length equals 15 residues.

The gene calls are TRBV6-5 and TRBJ2-3; D is perhaps TRBD2 (6 bases). This CDR3 contains 16 residues. The V end was cut by 6 bases, the J end by 4 bases, with 20 bases between. CDR1 is MNHEY and CDR2 is SVGAGI in the germline V gene. DNA of the CDR3: TGTGCCAGCAGAAATAGCGGAATAGGGAGTGCAGATACGCAGTATTTT. It is translated as CASRNSGIGSADTQYF.

V usage is TRBV19 and J usage is TRBJ2-7, with D perhaps matching TRBD1 (5 bases). Trimming took off 8 bases at V and 3 bases at J, with 8 bases between the two ends. CDR3 size: 11 residues. The germline V gene encodes CDR1 LNHDA and CDR2 SQIVND (reference sequence). The CDR3 DNA reads TGTGCCAGTTTAGGGGACTACGAGCAGTACTTC. Amino acids: CASLGDYEQYF.

J is TRBJ1-1 and V is TRBV27; 7 bases fit TRBD1. Unmatched junction bases numbered 10, after V lost 2 bases and J lost 4 bases. This CDR3 has 16 amino acids. CDR1 is MNHEY, CDR2 SMNVEV, per germline (reference sequence). CDR3 sequence: CASSLRVTGQGTEAFF. The DNA of the CDR3 is TGTGCCAGCAGTTTAAGAGTGACAGGGCAGGGCACTGAAGCTTTCTTT.

This clonotype was detected a few times. The chain has TRBV6-5 and TRBJ1-1; no clear D gene. The length of the CDR3 is 15 residues. Germline V gene lookup returns CDR1 MNHEY and CDR2 SVGAGI. V was shortened by 0 bases and J by 4 bases, with 12 bases between the two germline ends. The CDR3 region is CASSYSAAGLTEAFF. CDR3 in DNA: TGTGCCAGCAGTTACTCAGCCGCGGGTCTCACTGAAGCTTTCTTT.